Below are 14 T cell receptor beta chains sequenced from a single sample in a study of control samples from healthy donors and cancer patients. The repertoire was sequenced with immunoSEQ multiplex PCR; TCRdb's copy has only in-frame clones and lacks some. The profile shows over 120,000 clones, about 90% of them singletons. Sequencing was performed on blood. Receptor source: a man aged 30-40 years in good health.

This chain connects TRBV5-5 to TRBJ1-2; 7 positions agree with TRBD1. J gave up 7 bases and V 1 base, and 10 bases lay outside the gene matches. This CDR3 is 15 amino acids long. The V gene's germline CDR1 is SGHKS and CDR2 YYEKEE (reference sequence). The CDR3 DNA reads TGTGCCAGCAGCTTGCCCGAGACAGGGAAGAGTGGCTACACCTTC. This encodes CASSLPETGKSGYTF.

This chain uses TRBV7-2 with TRBJ1-1, with 7 bases that match TRBD1. Unmatched junction bases numbered 10, after V lost 5 bases and J lost 4 bases. CDR3 size: 15 residues. Germline V CDR1 and CDR2: SGHTA, FQGNSA. The DNA for the CDR3 is TGTGCCAGCAGCCCCTGGAGACAGGGAGGCACTGAAGCTTTCTTT. This encodes CASSPWRQGGTEAFF.

This rearrangement joins TRBV4-1 to TRBJ2-7, with D possibly being TRBD1 or TRBD2 (5 bases each). There are 14 residues in the CDR3. The V gene lost 1 base and the J gene lost 3 bases, with 10 bases spanning the gap. Germline CDR1 MGHRA, CDR2 YSYEKL. DNA for the CDR3: TGCGCCAGCAGCCAAGCGGGACGCATCTACGAGCAGTACTTC. Amino acid sequence: CASSQAGRIYEQYF.

This clone counts as medium-sized (0.01 to 0.1%). The rearrangement joins TRBV7-2 to TRBJ1-2; a possible D gene is TRBD1 (6 bases). The germline CDR1 and CDR2 sequences are SGHTA and FQGNSA. This CDR3 has 15 amino acids. V gave up 1 base and J gave up 4 bases, with 13 bases separating them. For the CDR3, the DNA is TGTGCCAGCAGCTTAGGGAACAGGGTCAGCTATGGCTACACCTTC. Its protein product is CASSLGNRVSYGYTF.

On this clone itself: A junction end diverges from the germline sequence, so it may reflect a read error. At the DNA level, this CDR3 is encoded by other sequences in the same sample as well. The chain combines TRBV9 with TRBJ2-3; D is undetermined. CDR3 length: 12 residues. Germline V gene sequence: CDR1 SGDLS, CDR2 YYNGEE. The CDR3 DNA reads TGTGCCAGCAGTGTAGAGGCAGATACGCAGTATTTT. This codes for CASSVEADTQYF. The full variable domain, its missing parts supplied by reference TRBV9 and TRBJ2-3, is DSGVTQTPKHLITATGQRVTLRCSPRSGDLSVYWYQQSLDQGLQFLIQYYNGEERAKGNILERFSAQQFPDLHSELNLSSLELGDSALYFCASSVEADTQYFGPGTRLTVL.

V is TRBV27 and J is TRBJ2-7; 7 nucleotides line up with TRBD1. Per the germline V gene, CDR1 is MNHEY and CDR2 is SMNVEV (reference sequence). V was pared by 3 bases and J by 0 bases, with 2 bases of the junction left unmatched. This CDR3 is 14 amino acids long. CDR3 DNA sequence: TGTGCCAGCAGTTTGACAGGGAGCTCCTACGAGCAGTACTTC. Protein product: CASSLTGSSYEQYF.

This clone occurred a few times. V usage is TRBV15 and J usage is TRBJ1-5; D gene ambiguous. The CDR3 covers 14 residues. In germline, CDR1 is LNHNV, CDR2 YYDKDF (reference sequence). The germline V and J ends were trimmed by 0 bases and 5 bases, with 8 bases remaining between them. The CDR3 DNA follows: TGTGCCACCAGCAGAGAAAGTAGGGATCAGCCCCAGCATTTT. Its translation: CATSRESRDQPQHF.

This clone has only one observation. The chain combines TRBV27 with TRBJ2-2; D gene uncertain. With 3 bases removed from V and 5 bases from J, the gap between germline ends came to 13 bases. Per germline, CDR1 MNHEY and CDR2 SMNVEV (reference sequence). This CDR3 comprises 15 residues. CDR3 sequence reads: CASSFNSLRTGELFF. The CDR3 DNA is TGTGCCAGCAGTTTCAACAGCCTGAGGACCGGGGAGCTGTTTTTT.

The rearrangement joins TRBV5-6 to TRBJ1-2; D unresolved. Germline assignment: CDR1 SGHDT and CDR2 YYEEEE. CDR3 length equals 12 residues. Trimming took off 5 bases at V and 7 bases at J, with 12 bases between the two ends. The CDR3 loop reads CASSPGSFGYTF. The CDR3 DNA reads TGTGCCAGCAGTCCGGGAAGTTTTGGCTACACCTTC.

This clone was seen a handful of times. V is TRBV27 and J is TRBJ2-2, with TRBD1 matching 7 bases. CDR1 and CDR2 from the germline V gene are MNHEY and SMNVEV (reference sequence). V was clipped by 6 bases and J by 4 bases; unmatched bases: 5. The CDR3 extends over 14 amino acids. The CDR3 DNA sequence: TGTGCCAGCAGCATAGACAGGGTCACCGGGGAGCTGTTTTTT. Amino acids: CASSIDRVTGELFF.

The chain has TRBV6-5 and TRBJ1-2, with a tentative D call TRBD1 (6 bases). This CDR3 comprises 16 residues. V shed 0 bases and J shed 6 bases, with 17 bases lying between them. The germline V gene encodes CDR1 MNHEY and CDR2 SVGAGI. CDR3 protein: CASSYSQDSPLDGYTF. The DNA of the CDR3 is TGTGCCAGCAGTTACTCCCAGGACAGTCCTTTGGATGGCTACACCTTC.

The V and J genes are TRBV27 and TRBJ2-3; 8 bases map to TRBD2. The CDR3 length is 17 residues. Looked up from germline, CDR1 is MNHEY and CDR2 is SMNVEV (reference sequence). V shed 3 bases, J shed 1 base, and the junction held 9 bases outside the gene matches. The CDR3 sequence: CASSFFGRGDGTDTQYF. For the CDR3, the DNA is TGTGCCAGCAGTTTCTTTGGGCGGGGGGATGGCACAGATACGCAGTATTTT.

The chain has TRBV2 and TRBJ2-3, with unresolved D. V was trimmed by 5 bases and J by 0 bases, leaving 12 bases between them. The germline CDR1 and CDR2 sequences are SNHLY and FYNNEI. The length of the CDR3 is 15 residues. The CDR3 DNA follows: TGTGCCAGCAGTTCCGGGTGGCCTAGCACAGATACGCAGTATTTT. Amino acid sequence: CASSSGWPSTDTQYF. Filled out from reference TRBV2 and TRBJ2-3, the complete variable domain reads EPEVTQTPSHQVTQMGQEVILRCVPISNHLYFYWYRQILGQKVEFLVSFYNNEISEKSEIFDDQFSVERPDGSNFTLKIRSTKLEDSAMYFCASSSGWPSTDTQYFGPGTRLTVL.

The chain links TRBV6-5 to TRBJ1-3, with D maybe TRBD1 (6 bases). The ends were cut back, 5 bases at V and 4 bases at J, with 15 bases in the middle. CDR1 is MNHEY and CDR2 is SVGAGI in the germline V gene. There are 15 residues in the CDR3. The CDR3, as DNA: TGTGCCAGCAGTCAGTACCGGACAGTAGGAAACACCATATATTTT. It yields the protein CASSQYRTVGNTIYF.